What follows are 10 T cell receptor beta chains derived from one specimen sequenced in a study of T cells in tuberculosis. Sequenced by immunoSEQ multiplex PCR; TCRdb stores in-frame clones only, minus some. The table lists 85,000 to 100,000 clones, approximately 91% of them singletons. Thawed, overnight-rested PBMC were stained with GMM-loaded CD1B tetramer, viability dye and anti-CD3, then sorted. CD1B tetramers were loaded with Rhodococcus equi-derived C32 glucose monomycolate. Sequences were obtained from CD1b-GMM tetramer-negative cells sorted from PBMCs. These receptors were taken from an adult woman with latent tuberculosis.

The chain recombines TRBV30 with TRBJ2-1; 7 positions match TRBD1. The CDR3 is made up of 16 amino acids. Germline CDR1 and CDR2: GTSNPN and SVGIG (reference sequence). V dropped 2 bases and J dropped 6; count of bases not matched to a gene: 13. Here the CDR3 DNA reads TGTGCCTGGAGTACACGACAGGGTATCTACCTCAATGAGCAGTTCTTC. Its protein is CAWSTRQGIYLNEQFF.

The gene calls are TRBV30 and TRBJ1-1, with D tentatively TRBD1 (5 bases). Germline assignment: CDR1 GTSNPN and CDR2 SVGIG (reference sequence). Trimming cost V 2 bases and J 10 bases, with 11 bases left between them. This CDR3 spans 11 amino acids. The CDR3, as DNA: TGTGCCTGGAGTCGGGACTTAGGAGCTTTCTTT. Residues: CAWSRDLGAFF.

The CDR3 spells CAWSWTGWNTGELFF. The DNA of the CDR3 is TGTGCCTGGAGTTGGACAGGATGGAACACCGGGGAGCTGTTTTTT. This sequence joins TRBV30 and TRBJ2-2; 7 bases line up with TRBD1. The germline V gene has CDR1 GTSNPN and CDR2 SVGIG (reference sequence). V lost 2 bases to trimming and J lost 1 base; unmatched junction nucleotides: 4. This CDR3 has 15 residues.

This clone appeared a single time. The chain recombines TRBV7-7 with TRBJ2-2; 8 bases map to TRBD1. The CDR3 has 15 amino acids. CDR1 is SSHAT, CDR2 FNYEAQ, per germline (reference sequence). CDR3 nucleotides: TGTGCTAGCTCCCAGGACAGGGTCTACACCGGGGAGCTGTTTTTT. It translates to CASSQDRVYTGELFF.

This chain uses TRBV9 with TRBJ2-5; the D is unclear. Germline assignment: CDR1 SGDLS and CDR2 YYNGEE. The V end was cut by 0 bases, the J end by 2 bases, with 8 bases between. The CDR3 totals 14 residues. CDR3 sequence: CASSVGIGQETQYF. In nucleotides, the CDR3 is TGTGCCAGCAGCGTAGGAATCGGGCAAGAGACCCAGTACTTC.

This chain uses TRBV7-6 with TRBJ1-2; D call uncertain. V was pared by 1 base and J by 8 bases, with 11 bases between. The CDR3 runs to 13 residues. CDR1 is SGHVS, CDR2 FNYEAQ, per germline. This CDR3 reads CASSLDGLRGYTF. The CDR3 coding sequence is TGTGCCAGCAGCTTAGATGGGCTCAGAGGCTACACCTTC.

Comments on this clone: Other DNA sequences in this sample translate to the same CDR3. V usage is TRBV27 and J usage is TRBJ1-2; tentatively, D is TRBD1 (5 bases). Germline values: CDR1 MNHEY, CDR2 SMNVEV (reference sequence). Trimming stripped 4 bases from V and 5 bases from J, with 11 bases between. This CDR3 is 13 amino acids long. The CDR3 coding sequence is TGTGCCAGCAGTTCTGGTGGGGGGTATGGCTACACCTTC. Encoded protein: CASSSGGGYGYTF.

The rearrangement uses TRBV10-2 and TRBJ2-4; tentative D call: TRBD1 (5 bases). Looked up from germline, CDR1 is WSHSY and CDR2 is SAAADI. The length of the CDR3 is 17 residues. Trimming took off 2 bases at V and 0 bases at J, with 14 bases between the two ends. DNA for the CDR3: TGCGCCAGCAGTGAGAGGGGTTTTCAGACAGCCAAAAACATTCAGTACTTC. It is translated as CASSERGFQTAKNIQYF.

The rearrangement joins TRBV2 to TRBJ1-5, with D possibly TRBD1 on 5 matching bases. CDR1 is SNHLY, CDR2 FYNNEI, per germline. V was trimmed by 6 bases and J by 0 bases, leaving 12 bases between them. The CDR3 length is 15 residues. The CDR3 DNA follows: TGTGCCAGCAGAGCAGACAGACTTAGCAATCAGCCCCAGCATTTT. Residues: CASRADRLSNQPQHF.

The V and J genes are TRBV7-6 and TRBJ1-1; TRBD1 matches at 9 bases. CDR1 is SGHVS and CDR2 is FNYEAQ in the germline V gene. V was clipped by 4 bases and J by 1 base; unmatched bases: 13. The CDR3 has 18 amino acids. The CDR3 is CASSSRPLGQGGNTEAFF. The CDR3 DNA is TGTGCCAGCAGCTCCCGCCCCCTGGGACAGGGCGGGAACACTGAAGCTTTCTTT.